The 20 T cell receptor beta chains reported below all come from one sample, sequenced in a study of blood T cells in healthy people across ages. Together with a sample-barcoded 5' primer, a J-beta primer mix was included in a second PCR lasting roughly 7 to 11 cycles. TCRdb processed the 5' RACE reads anew with MiXCR; each CDR3 protein has one entry. The sample records 1.8 million or so distinct CDR3 sequences, roughly two fifths being singletons. Sequences were obtained from blood. The receptors stem from a human donor in good health.

This clonotype appeared a few times. V and J are TRBV5-5 and TRBJ1-5; 7 bases line up with TRBD1. Germline assignment: CDR1 SGHKS and CDR2 YYEKEE (reference sequence). The junction had 8 bases not matched to a gene; V was cut back by 4 bases and J by 4 bases. This CDR3 spans 15 amino acids. The CDR3 DNA reads TGTGCCAGCAGCACGCGACAGGGTAGAAATCAGCCCCAGCATTTT. Translated, it gives CASSTRQGRNQPQHF. The full variable domain, in which reference TRBV5-5 and TRBJ1-5 provide the parts outside the CDR3, is DAGVTQSPTHLIKTRGQQVTLRCSPISGHKSVSWYQQVLGQGPQFIFQYYEKEERGRGNFPDRFSARQFPNYSSELNVNALLLGDSALYLCASSTRQGRNQPQHFGDGTRLSIL.

This clonotype was detected a few times. This chain links TRBV2 with TRBJ2-6; perhaps TRBD2 as D (7 bases). From germline, CDR1 is SNHLY and CDR2 FYNNEI. The CDR3 loop spans 19 amino acids. Trimming stripped 6 bases from V and 4 bases from J, with 25 bases between. The CDR3: CASRKSGGLPLSGANVLTF. In DNA form, the CDR3 reads TGTGCCAGCAGGAAGTCGGGGGGCCTCCCTCTTTCCGGGGCCAACGTCCTGACTTTC.

This clonotype has only a few counts. The rearrangement joins TRBV15 to TRBJ2-1; 8 bases are a match to TRBD2. Per the germline V gene, CDR1 is LNHNV and CDR2 is YYDKDF (reference sequence). The CDR3 has 17 amino acids. V shed 0 bases, J shed 5 bases, and the junction held 9 bases outside the gene matches. The CDR3 DNA is TGTGCCACCAGCAGAGATTGGGGCGGGGGGCCCGACAATGAGCAGTTCTTC. Protein: CATSRDWGGGPDNEQFF.

This clonotype was seen ten or more times. V is TRBV20-1 and J is TRBJ1-2; no definite D call. Trimming took 0 bases from V and 3 from J, leaving 5 bases between them. Germline V CDR1 and CDR2: DFQATT, SNEGSKA (reference sequence). The CDR3 spans 12 residues. In nucleotides, the CDR3 is TGCAGTGCTAGAGAGGGTGACTATGGCTACACCTTC. This sequence encodes CSAREGDYGYTF.

The chain joins TRBV11-2 to TRBJ2-7, with D maybe TRBD1 (5 bases). The CDR3 extends over 15 amino acids. Trimming took off 4 bases at V and 0 bases at J, with 13 bases between the two ends. The V gene's germline CDR1 is SGHAT and CDR2 FQNNGV. CDR3 residues: CASSSDSWSSYEQYF. CDR3 DNA sequence: TGTGCCAGCAGCTCAGACAGTTGGAGCTCCTACGAGCAGTACTTC.

This clonotype was detected only a few times. At one end the junction does not follow the germline gene, possibly because of a read error. The chain couples TRBV7-3 to TRBJ2-5; D unclear. The CDR3 length is 13 residues. Germline CDR1 is SGHTA and CDR2 is FQGTGA. CDR3 DNA sequence: TGTGCCAGCAGGTTAAACCCGGACGCCATGGAGTACTTC. Encoded protein: CASRLNPDAMEYF.

The rearrangement joins TRBV7-2 to TRBJ2-5; D is possibly TRBD1 or TRBD2 (6 bases each). Germline V CDR1 and CDR2: SGHTA, FQGNSA. V lost 8 bases, J lost 5 bases, and 24 bases lay in between. The length of the CDR3 is 16 residues. As DNA, the CDR3 is TGTGCCAGCGCTCGCCGGGCAGGGGAAGGGGGGGAGACCCAGTACTTC. Its protein is CASARRAGEGGETQYF.

The chain employs TRBV7-3 and TRBJ1-2; no definite D call. The J call is doubtful: the DNA matches TRBJ2-7 better. CDR3 size: 14 residues. In germline, CDR1 is SGHTA, CDR2 FQGTGA. The chain's CDR3 is CASSLGYNYNEQYF. CDR3 nucleotide sequence: TGTGCCAGCAGCTTGGGTTATAATTACAATGAGCAGTACTTC.

The chain joins TRBV15 to TRBJ1-5; D is ambiguous. Deletions cut 1 base from V and 1 base from J, with 8 bases between. This CDR3 is 15 amino acids long. Looked up from germline, CDR1 is LNHNV and CDR2 is YYDKDF (reference sequence). The CDR3 nucleotides read TGTGCCACCAGCAGAGCCGGAAGGAGCAATCAGCCCCAGCATTTT. This codes for CATSRAGRSNQPQHF.

This clonotype has a handful of counts. This chain connects TRBV24-1 to TRBJ2-5; unclear D gene. V lost 3 bases to trimming and J lost 0 bases, with 10 bases between them. The CDR3 totals 15 residues. Per germline, CDR1 KGHDR and CDR2 SFDVKD. CDR3 region: CATSDTNSYQETQYF. The CDR3 DNA is TGTGCCACCAGTGATACCAACAGTTACCAAGAGACCCAGTACTTC.

The CDR3 coding sequence is TGCGCCAGCAGCTTGGGGACCCCCGTACGGTACGAGCAGTACTTC. Translation: CASSLGTPVRYEQYF. The gene calls are TRBV5-1 and TRBJ2-7; D is undetermined. The V gene's germline CDR1 is SGHRS and CDR2 YFSETQ. The CDR3 extends over 15 amino acids. V lost 0 bases, J lost 4 bases, and 14 bases lay in between.

Regarding this clonotype: A far bigger clonotype differs at one base, so this is likely a read error. CDR3 in amino acids: CATSLGGSSYEQYF. CDR3 nucleotide sequence: TGTGCCACCAGCTTAGGGGGGAGCTCCTACGAGCAGTACTTC. V is TRBV15 and J is TRBJ2-7; either TRBD1 or TRBD2 may supply D (6 bases each). Germline V gene lookup returns CDR1 LNHNV and CDR2 YYDKDF (reference sequence). The CDR3 runs 14 residues. V shed 5 bases and J shed 0 bases, with 11 bases lying between them.

There are a few counts of this clonotype. The V and J genes are TRBV5-1 and TRBJ2-1; D is unresolved. This CDR3 region has 14 residues. The V gene lost 3 bases and the J gene lost 5 bases, with 12 bases spanning the gap. Per the germline V gene, CDR1 is SGHRS and CDR2 is YFSETQ. CDR3 in amino acids: CASSSGPSDNEQFF. The CDR3 DNA reads TGCGCCAGCAGCTCCGGGCCTTCAGACAATGAGCAGTTCTTC.

This rearrangement joins TRBV5-1 to TRBJ2-2, with 9 bases fitting TRBD1. The J segment lost 5 bases and the V segment lost 5 bases, leaving 4 bases of the junction unmatched. Germline CDR1 and CDR2: SGHRS and YFSETQ. The CDR3 spans 14 residues. The CDR3 nucleotides read TGCGCCAGCAGTTGGACAGGGGCAACCGGGGAGCTGTTTTTT. Translation gives CASSWTGATGELFF.

A few counts support this clonotype. The chain recombines TRBV12-3 or TRBV12-4 with TRBJ1-4, with 7 bases aligning to TRBD1. V dropped 5 bases and J dropped 3; count of bases not matched to a gene: 9. This CDR3 region has 16 residues. CDR3 protein: CASSQLDRVANEKLFF. The CDR3 nucleotides are TGTGCCAGCAGTCAGCTCGACAGGGTTGCTAATGAAAAACTGTTTTTT.

This clonotype was picked up many times. V is TRBV4-3 and J is TRBJ1-4; 7 positions match TRBD1. The V and J ends lost 3 bases and 7 bases, in that order; junction bases with no gene match: 14. Germline V gene data show CDR1 as LGHNA and CDR2 as YSLEER. The length of the CDR3 is 17 residues. CDR3 loop: CASSQGSGGRGAEKLFF. The CDR3 DNA is TGCGCCAGCAGCCAGGGGTCTGGGGGCAGGGGGGCTGAAAAACTGTTTTTT.

The chain has TRBV12-3 or TRBV12-4 and TRBJ2-7, with 12 bases identical to TRBD1. The CDR3 contains 15 residues. Losses at the gene ends were 5 bases for V and 4 bases for J; bases not matched to a gene: 6. CDR3 region: CASSARDRGPYEQYF. The DNA for the CDR3 is TGTGCCAGCAGTGCTCGGGACAGGGGGCCTTACGAGCAGTACTTC.

This clonotype was recorded many times. This chain links TRBV5-5 with TRBJ2-7, with 8 bases identical to TRBD1. V shed 5 bases and J 3 bases; nucleotides not matched to a gene: 10. Germline values: CDR1 SGHKS, CDR2 YYEKEE (reference sequence). This CDR3 has 15 amino acids. The CDR3 region is CASSLRAGGGYEQYF. The DNA for the CDR3 is TGTGCCAGCAGTTTAAGGGCAGGGGGCGGCTACGAGCAGTACTTC.

The chain has TRBV7-9 and TRBJ2-3, with D unclear. This CDR3 has 15 amino acids. The germline V and J ends were trimmed by 0 bases and 0 bases, with 7 bases remaining between them. Germline V gene sequence: CDR1 SEHNR, CDR2 FQNEAQ (reference sequence). CDR3 residues: CASSLAVGSTDTQYF. CDR3 nucleotides: TGTGCCAGCAGCTTAGCAGTTGGGAGCACAGATACGCAGTATTTT.

The chain uses TRBV5-1 and TRBJ2-5; maybe TRBD1 (6 bases). V was cut by 0 bases and J by 1 base, with 13 bases left in between. The CDR3 spans 16 residues. Germline V gene sequence: CDR1 SGHRS, CDR2 YFSETQ. This chain's CDR3 is CASSLALGQTQETQYF. The DNA of the CDR3 is TGCGCCAGCAGCTTGGCCCTCGGACAGACCCAAGAGACCCAGTACTTC.